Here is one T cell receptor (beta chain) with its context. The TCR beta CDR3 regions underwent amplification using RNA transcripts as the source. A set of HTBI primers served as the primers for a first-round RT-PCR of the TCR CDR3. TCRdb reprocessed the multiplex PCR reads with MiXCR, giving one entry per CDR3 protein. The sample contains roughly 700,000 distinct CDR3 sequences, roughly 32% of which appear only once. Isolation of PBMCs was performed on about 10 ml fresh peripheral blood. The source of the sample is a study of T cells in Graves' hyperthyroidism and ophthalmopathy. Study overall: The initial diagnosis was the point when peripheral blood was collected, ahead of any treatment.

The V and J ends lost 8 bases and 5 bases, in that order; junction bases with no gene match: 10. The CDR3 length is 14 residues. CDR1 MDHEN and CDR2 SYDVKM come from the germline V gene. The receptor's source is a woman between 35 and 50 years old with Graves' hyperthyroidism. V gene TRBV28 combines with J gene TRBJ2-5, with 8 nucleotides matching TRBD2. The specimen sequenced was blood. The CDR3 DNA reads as TGTGCCAGCTCTCGGGGGGGGGCTGCGGAGACCCAGTACTTC. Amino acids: CASSRGGAAETQYF.